This T cell receptor beta chain was captured in a study of blood T cell repertoires in COVID-19. Here immunoSEQ multiplex PCR was the method, and the copy in TCRdb shows in-frame clones only, minus some. This table holds around 76,000 clones, roughly 80% found once. Sequencing was performed on peripheral blood. The sequence was collected from a woman between 65 and 79 years old with acute or convalescent COVID-19.

This CDR3 reads CASSLDGGGSTDTQYF. The CDR3 coding sequence is TGCGCCAGCAGCTTGGATGGGGGCGGTAGCACAGATACGCAGTATTTT. The chain has TRBV5-1 and TRBJ2-3, with a tentative D call TRBD1 (6 bases). CDR1 is SGHRS and CDR2 is YFSETQ in the germline V gene. The ends were cut back, 0 bases at V and 0 bases at J, with 11 bases in the middle. The CDR3 sequence is 16 residues long.